This TCR beta chain was profiled in a study of blood T cell repertoires in COVID-19. Background on the study: Sites in the United States, Italy and Spain provided acute and convalescent COVID-19 samples.

Per the study methods: From reference gene primer amplification, estimates of nucleated cell counts were derived. Assay used: immunoSEQ multiplex PCR; TCRdb lists only in-frame clones, some missing. V, J and clone size are those of that table, while D and trimming were read from the DNA. This sample yields around 160,000 clones, of which 80% to 90% are seen a single time; approximately 8% belongs to the top ten. The CDR3 runs 14 residues. The V and J ends lost 4 bases and 1 base respectively, with 10 bases between them. Looked up from germline, CDR1 is SNHLY and CDR2 is FYNNEI. This sequence was found in an older woman with COVID-19, enrolled during active disease. Input material: peripheral blood. The chain has TRBV2 and TRBJ1-2; maybe TRBD1 (6 bases). The CDR3 DNA reads TGTGCCAGCAGTGGACAGGCGGATAACTATGGCTACACCTTC. Protein sequence: CASSGQADNYGYTF. The complete variable domain, with remaining parts taken from reference TRBV2 and TRBJ1-2, reads EPEVTQTPSHQVTQMGQEVILRCVPISNHLYFYWYRQILGQKVEFLVSFYNNEISEKSEIFDDQFSVERPDGSNFTLKIRSTKLEDSAMYFCASSGQADNYGYTFGSGTRLTVV.